Below, one TCR beta chain is given with its context. The germline gene is not matched at one end of the junction; a read error may be the cause. Germline V gene data show CDR1 as MNHNS and CDR2 as SASEGT. This CDR3 has 11 amino acids. Produced via immunoSEQ multiplex PCR; TCRdb's table is partial and in-frame only. The sample has some 210,000 clones, more than 70% seen once. The data were taken from a study of blood T cell repertoires in COVID-19. This chain links TRBV6-1 with TRBJ1-4; D remains unclear. Sequencing was performed on PBMCs or T cells enriched from blood (not recorded which). The receptor was isolated from a man aged 25 to 40 with acute COVID-19. Written as DNA, the CDR3 is TGTGCCAGCAGTGAATCAGGTCGGGGAAGTTTT. Translated: CASSESGRGSF.